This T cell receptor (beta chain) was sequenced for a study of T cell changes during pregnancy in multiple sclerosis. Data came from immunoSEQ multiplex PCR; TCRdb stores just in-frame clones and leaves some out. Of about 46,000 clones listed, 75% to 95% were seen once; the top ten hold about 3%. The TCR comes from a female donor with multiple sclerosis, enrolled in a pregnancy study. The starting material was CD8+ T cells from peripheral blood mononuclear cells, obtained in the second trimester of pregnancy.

For the CDR3, the DNA is TGTGCCTGGAGTCGACTAGCGGCCGGCTACGAGCAGTACTTC. This encodes CAWSRLAAGYEQYF. V gene TRBV30 combines with J gene TRBJ2-7, with 9 nucleotides matching TRBD2. The V segment lost 2 bases and the J segment 3 bases; nucleotides outside the gene matches: 5. Germline V gene lookup returns CDR1 GTSNPN and CDR2 SVGIG (reference sequence). The CDR3 is 14 residues long. Based on the CDR3 plus reference TRBV30 and TRBJ2-7, the full variable domain is SQTIHQWPATLVQPVGSPLSLECTVEGTSNPNLYWYRQAAGRGLQLLFYSVGIGQISSEVPQNLSASRPQDRQFILSSKKLLLSDSGFYLCAWSRLAAGYEQYFGPGTRLTVT.